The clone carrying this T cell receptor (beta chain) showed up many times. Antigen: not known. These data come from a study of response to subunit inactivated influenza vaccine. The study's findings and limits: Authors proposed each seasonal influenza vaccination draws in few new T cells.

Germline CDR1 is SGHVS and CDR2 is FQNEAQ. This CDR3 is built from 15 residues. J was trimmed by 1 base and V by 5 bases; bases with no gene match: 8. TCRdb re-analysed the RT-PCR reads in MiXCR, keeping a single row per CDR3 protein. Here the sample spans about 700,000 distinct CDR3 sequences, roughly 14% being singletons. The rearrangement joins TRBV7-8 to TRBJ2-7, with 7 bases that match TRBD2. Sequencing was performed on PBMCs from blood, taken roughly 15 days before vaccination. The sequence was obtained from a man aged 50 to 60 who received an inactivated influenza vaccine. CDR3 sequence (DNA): TGTGCCAGCAGCCCTCAGGGAGCGGGGTCCTACGAGCAGTACTTC. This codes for CASSPQGAGSYEQYF. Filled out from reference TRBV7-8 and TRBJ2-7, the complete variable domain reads GAGVSQSPRYKVAKRGQDVALRCDPISGHVSLFWYQQALGQGPEFLTYFQNEAQLDKSGLPSDRFFAERPEGSVSTLKIQRTQQEDSAVYLCASSPQGAGSYEQYFGPGTRLTVT.